These 28 T cell receptor beta chains were all obtained from the same sample, sequenced in a study of T cells expressing NK-cell markers. TCRdb derives one entry per CDR3 protein from the 5' RACE reads, leaving out DNA. The sample has a few hundred thousand distinct CDR3 sequences. The sequenced sample consisted of blood T cells: a sorted CD56 or NKG2C T cell subset, CD4+ or CD8+ T cells, or bulk PBMC T cells (not recorded which). These receptors were collected from a man aged 18-69 years in good health.

This chain links TRBV28 with TRBJ1-1; the D gene TCRdb calls, TRBD1, cannot be checked with no DNA. The germline V gene encodes CDR1 MDHEN and CDR2 SYDVKM. The CDR3 totals 14 residues. This CDR3 is CASGEQGSRTEAFF.

This chain connects TRBV18 to TRBJ2-3; TCRdb outputs TRBD2, but without DNA this stays unchecked. The CDR3 totals 15 residues. Germline V lookup: CDR1 KGHSH, CDR2 LQKENI. Here the CDR3 reads CASSPGAGSSDTQYF.

The rearrangement links TRBV7-2 to TRBJ1-1; TCRdb returns TRBD1, unconfirmable since there is no DNA. The CDR3 is 14 amino acids. The germline V gene has CDR1 SGHTA and CDR2 FQGNSA. The CDR3 sequence: CASSRTGTGAEAFF.

This chain connects TRBV6-1 to TRBJ2-7; TCRdb's D gene call, TRBD1, goes unchecked for lack of DNA. The CDR3 extends over 16 amino acids. CDR1 is MNHNS and CDR2 is SASEGT in the germline V gene. The CDR3 sequence: CASTPYPAGDSYEQYF.

The rearrangement joins TRBV6-1 to TRBJ2-5; as DNA is missing, the TRBD2 call by TCRdb cannot be tested. This CDR3 has 14 amino acids. CDR1 is MNHNS, CDR2 SASEGT, per germline. The CDR3 reads CATGGRQNQETQYF.

This sequence joins TRBV29-1 and TRBJ2-1. The CDR3 totals 13 residues. Germline V CDR1 and CDR2: SQVTM, ANQGSEA. CDR3 amino acids: CSVLVVSYNEQFF.

This chain connects TRBV5-1 to TRBJ2-5; there is no DNA to check the TCRdb D call of TRBD1. This CDR3 region has 13 residues. Germline CDR1 and CDR2: SGHRS and YFSETQ. CDR3 amino acids: CASSQQTGSTQYF.

The gene calls are TRBV7-2 and TRBJ2-5; TCRdb lists TRBD2, though no DNA is available to test this call. CDR1 and CDR2 from the germline V gene are SGHTA and FQGNSA. The CDR3 runs to 15 residues. The CDR3 is CASSLYPRSQETQYF.

This chain uses TRBV20-1 with TRBJ2-7; TCRdb gives TRBD1 as the D gene, but with no DNA this cannot be confirmed. Germline assignment: CDR1 DFQATT and CDR2 SNEGSKA (reference sequence). The CDR3 totals 13 residues. The CDR3 sequence: CSLSGETSYEQYF.

The chain joins TRBV5-4 to TRBJ2-5; TCRdb's D call of TRBD2 is untestable without DNA. In germline, CDR1 is SGHNT, CDR2 YYREEE (reference sequence). The CDR3 runs to 16 residues. This CDR3 is CASSLSSGGPGETQYF.

The chain is built from TRBV20-1 and TRBJ2-5; TCRdb outputs TRBD2, but without DNA this stays unchecked. Germline CDR1 DFQATT, CDR2 SNEGSKA (reference sequence). This CDR3 is built from 15 residues. CDR3 protein: CSARDQAGGLKTQYF.

The rearrangement links TRBV5-1 to TRBJ1-1; TCRdb gives TRBD1 as the D gene, but with no DNA this cannot be confirmed. The CDR3 has 14 amino acids. The germline V gene has CDR1 SGHRS and CDR2 YFSETQ. The CDR3 sequence: CASSAGTGETEAFF.

This chain uses TRBV5-1 with TRBJ2-2; the TRBD1 assignment by TCRdb is unverifiable without DNA. Germline V lookup: CDR1 SGHRS, CDR2 YFSETQ. This CDR3 contains 16 residues. This chain's CDR3 is CASSFRTNANTGELFF.

The chain links TRBV5-1 to TRBJ2-1; no DNA is available, so the TRBD1 call from TCRdb remains unchecked. Germline V gene data show CDR1 as SGHRS and CDR2 as YFSETQ. This CDR3 comprises 16 residues. The chain's CDR3 is CASSTGQGPLRGEQFF.

This chain links TRBV6-1 with TRBJ2-1; TCRdb's assignment of TRBD2 cannot be checked, as there is no DNA. Germline values: CDR1 MNHNS, CDR2 SASEGT. This CDR3 is built from 16 residues. This CDR3 reads CASNPGGYSSYNEQFF.

The CDR3 spells CASREPWGYNEQFF. V is TRBV7-2 and J is TRBJ2-1. CDR3 size: 14 residues. Germline CDR1 is SGHTA and CDR2 is FQGNSA.

The chain has TRBV18 and TRBJ2-2; the TCRdb D gene call, TRBD1, has no DNA to confirm it. The germline CDR1 and CDR2 sequences are KGHSH and LQKENI. CDR3 length equals 18 residues. Here the CDR3 reads CASSPRVLDRGNTGELFF.

The chain links TRBV4-2 to TRBJ2-7. The germline V gene encodes CDR1 LGHNA and CDR2 YNFKEQ. The CDR3 loop spans 14 amino acids. The CDR3 sequence is CASRPYGRTYEQYF.

The chain links TRBV3-1 to TRBJ1-2; TCRdb calls TRBD1, which cannot be checked without DNA. CDR3 length: 12 residues. CDR1 LGHDT and CDR2 YNNKEL come from the germline V gene (reference sequence). The CDR3 sequence is CASSHADRSYTF.

This chain uses TRBV29-1 with TRBJ2-6; TCRdb designates TRBD2, a call that cannot be tested without DNA. The CDR3 contains 14 residues. Germline values: CDR1 SQVTM, CDR2 ANQGSEA. CDR3 sequence: CSSFLPPGANVLTF.

V is TRBV20-1 and J is TRBJ2-3; the D gene TCRdb calls, TRBD1, cannot be checked with no DNA. This CDR3 is built from 16 residues. Looked up from germline, CDR1 is DFQATT and CDR2 is SNEGSKA (reference sequence). CDR3 region: CSASAQGGTFTDTQYF.

The chain carries TRBV27 and TRBJ2-2; the D gene TCRdb calls, TRBD1, cannot be checked with no DNA. The germline gives CDR1 MNHEY, CDR2 SMNVEV (reference sequence). The CDR3 totals 16 residues. CDR3 sequence reads: CASSLFGGAGPGELFF.

The V and J genes are TRBV14 and TRBJ1-4; TCRdb reports TRBD1, a call that lacks DNA to check it against. Germline CDR1 SGHDN, CDR2 FVKESK. The CDR3 consists of 13 residues. This CDR3 reads CASKRTGNEKLFF.

The chain combines TRBV7-8 with TRBJ2-3; the TRBD1 assignment by TCRdb is unverifiable without DNA. CDR3 length equals 14 residues. The germline V gene encodes CDR1 SGHVS and CDR2 FQNEAQ. The CDR3 loop is CASSYDRVADTQYF.

V is TRBV4-1 and J is TRBJ2-7; the D call from TCRdb, TRBD2, cannot be confirmed without DNA. The CDR3 is 15 amino acids. Germline lookup yields CDR1 MGHRA and CDR2 YSYEKL. CDR3 amino acids: CASSQIAGGAYEQYF.

The V and J genes are TRBV6-1 and TRBJ2-2; TCRdb's D gene call, TRBD1, goes unchecked for lack of DNA. There are 15 residues in the CDR3. The germline V gene has CDR1 MNHNS and CDR2 SASEGT. The CDR3 region is CASKTTPGGTGELFF.

CDR3: CASSYESGNSPLHF. The gene calls are TRBV6-5 and TRBJ1-6. Germline CDR1 MNHEY, CDR2 SVGAGI. The CDR3 is 14 residues long.

The chain has TRBV5-1 and TRBJ1-1; TCRdb names TRBD1, which stays unverified in the absence of DNA. In germline, CDR1 is SGHRS, CDR2 YFSETQ. The CDR3 contains 14 residues. CDR3 loop: CASRSTVSNTEAFF. The entire variable domain, with the rest obtained from reference TRBV5-1 and TRBJ1-1, is as follows: KAGVTQTPRYLIKTRGQQVTLSCSPISGHRSVSWYQQTPGQGLQFLFEYFSETQRNKGNFPGRFSGRQFSNSRSEMNVSTLELGDSALYLCASRSTVSNTEAFFGQGTRLTVV.